This T cell receptor (beta chain) appears in the sequencing data of a study of T cell responses to AZD1222 COVID-19 vaccine. Only in-frame clones appear in the TCRdb table, and some are missing; sequencing was by immunoSEQ multiplex PCR. Among 90,000 to 140,000 clones listed, 82% were seen once. Per the germline V gene, CDR1 is LGHNT and CDR2 is FRNRAP. The germline V and J ends were trimmed by 2 bases and 7 bases, with 9 bases remaining between them. CDR3 length: 14 residues. This receptor was taken from an adult in good health. This chain links TRBV12-5 with TRBJ1-6; maybe TRBD1 (5 bases). The sequenced sample was peripheral blood, obtained on day 0 of AZD1222 vaccination. CDR3 DNA sequence: TGTGCTAGTGGTTTGCAGGGTTCGAATTCACCCCTCCACTTT. Its translation is CASGLQGSNSPLHF.